This is a list of T cell receptor beta chains from one sample in a study of blood T cell repertoires in COVID-19. The table came from immunoSEQ multiplex PCR; TCRdb's copy has only in-frame clones and leaves some out. Of about 300,000 clones listed, about 85% are singletons. Sequences were obtained from PBMCs or T cells enriched from blood (not recorded which). These receptors were obtained from a woman in her thirties who had been exposed to COVID-19. The CDR3 runs from the conserved cysteine through the conserved F or W. A D gene is named only where the DNA matches it firmly. Expanded clones are given a class, and other clones once, few, many or no size at all.

d_call clone_size j_call v_call cdr3_aa cdr3_nt
. once TRBJ2-7 TRBV12-3/TRBV12-4 CASSLGGQNEQYF TGTGCCAGCAGTTTGGGGGGGCAAAACGAGCAGTACTTC
. few TRBJ2-2 TRBV5-1 CASSLDIGGSTGELFF TGCGCCAGCAGCTTGGATATAGGGGGTAGCACCGGGGAGCTGTTTTTT
TRBD1 . TRBJ1-5 TRBV5-5 CASSLDTGGRNQPQHF TGTGCCAGCAGCTTGGATACAGGGGGCCGTAATCAGCCCCAGCATTTT
. . TRBJ1-6 TRBV28 CASSLEENSPLHF TGTGCCAGCAGTTTAGAGGAGAATTCACCCCTCCACTTT
. . TRBJ2-3 TRBV3-1/TRBV3-2 CASSQEAGLRPYF TGTGCCAGCAGCCAAGAGGCGGGCTTAAGGCCGTATTTT
. . TRBJ1-5 TRBV27 CASSSFSNQPQHF TGTGCCAGCAGTTCTTTTAGCAATCAGCCCCAGCATTTT
TRBD1 . TRBJ2-7 TRBV3-1/TRBV3-2 CASSQGQFYEQYF TGTGCCAGCAGCCAGGGACAGTTCTACGAGCAGTACTTC
TRBD1 . TRBJ1-1 TRBV7-3 CASSIKNRDLTGGSTEAFF TGTGCCAGCAGCATCAAAAACCGGGATCTGACAGGGGGCAGCACTGAAGCTTTCTTT
. . TRBJ2-3 TRBV10-2 CASSESGGISTDTQYF TGCGCCAGCAGTGAGTCGGGGGGTATTAGCACAGATACGCAGTATTTT
. . TRBJ1-2 TRBV19 CASSRSSRLLWGYGYTF TGTGCCAGTAGTCGGTCAAGCAGACTACTTTGGGGCTATGGCTACACCTTC
TRBD2 . TRBJ2-5 TRBV7-2 CASSRTSGVFQETQYF TGTGCCAGCAGCCGGACTAGCGGGGTTTTCCAAGAGACCCAGTACTTC
TRBD1 . TRBJ2-2 TRBV28 CASSLVDRGQGELFF TGTGCCAGCAGTTTAGTGGACAGGGGGCAAGGGGAGCTGTTTTTT
TRBD1 . TRBJ1-4 TRBV27 CASSLMTGGYEKLFF TGTGCCAGCAGTTTGATGACAGGGGGTTACGAAAAACTGTTTTTT
TRBD1 . TRBJ1-2 TRBV5-4 CASSFGQGAGGYTF TGTGCCAGCAGCTTTGGACAGGGGGCGGGTGGCTACACCTTC
. . TRBJ2-7 TRBV5-1 CASSWEKGVYEQYF TGCGCCAGCAGCTGGGAAAAGGGGGTCTACGAGCAGTACTTC
. . TRBJ2-7 TRBV4-1 CASSPPGQLNYEQYF TGCGCCAGCAGCCCCCCAGGTCAGCTAAATTACGAGCAGTACTTC
TRBD1 . TRBJ2-7 TRBV30 CAWNRQGNEQYF TGTGCCTGGAACCGACAGGGGAACGAGCAGTACTTC
. . TRBJ2-2 TRBV25-1 CASSFAGAVTGELFF TGTGCCAGCAGTTTCGCGGGGGCAGTCACCGGGGAGCTGTTTTTT
. many TRBJ1-3 TRBV13 CASSLGPGGLSGNTIYF TGTGCCAGCAGCTTAGGCCCGGGGGGCCTCTCTGGAAACACCATATATTTT
TRBD1 many TRBJ1-4 TRBV30 CAWSRGQYNEKLFF TGTGCCTGGAGTAGGGGACAGTATAATGAAAAACTGTTTTTT
. . TRBJ1-4 TRBV21-1 CASSKSRVEKLFF TGTGCCAGCAGCAAATCCAGGGTTGAAAAACTGTTTTTT
TRBD1 . TRBJ2-7 TRBV11-3 CASSLDPLQGGSYEQYF TGTGCCAGCAGCTTAGATCCTTTACAGGGGGGCTCCTACGAGCAGTACTTC
. many TRBJ2-2 TRBV19 CASSTRSSSAGELFF TGTGCCAGTAGTACCCGATCATCGTCGGCCGGGGAGCTGTTTTTT
. . TRBJ2-3 TRBV7-2 CASSLGHSTDTQYF TGTGCCAGCAGCTTGGGACACAGCACAGATACGCAGTATTTT
. . TRBJ2-5 TRBV5-1 CASSSRGPGGETQYF TGCGCCAGCAGTTCCCGAGGGCCAGGCGGGGAGACCCAGTACTTC
. once TRBJ1-2 TRBV12-3/TRBV12-4 CASSSRAGYTF TGTGCCAGCAGTTCCAGGGCTGGCTACACCTTC
TRBD1 . TRBJ1-1 TRBV5-6 CASTRRQGALSGTEAFF TGTGCCAGCACCCGACGACAGGGGGCGCTGTCCGGCACTGAAGCTTTCTTT
TRBD1 . TRBJ2-5 TRBV7-6 CASSFNNRGTQETQYF TGTGCCAGCAGCTTTAATAACAGGGGGACCCAAGAGACCCAGTACTTC
. . TRBJ1-1 TRBV7-9 CASSFQGQFTEAFF TGTGCCAGCAGCTTCCAGGGGCAGTTCACTGAAGCTTTCTTT
. . TRBJ1-5 TRBV15 CATSREGGGQPQHF TGTGCCACCAGCAGAGAGGGGGGAGGACAGCCCCAGCATTTT
. once TRBJ2-1 TRBV25-1 CASSEYLGGGLEQFF TGTGCCAGCAGTGAATATTTGGGGGGAGGTTTGGAGCAGTTCTTC
TRBD1 many TRBJ2-1 TRBV6-5 CASSSGTGGVFEQFF TGTGCCAGCAGTTCCGGGACAGGGGGCGTTTTTGAGCAGTTCTTC
. . TRBJ1-6 TRBV28 CASSRTGVTNSPLHF TGTGCCAGCAGTCGGACCGGGGTCACAAATTCACCCCTCCACTTT
TRBD1 . TRBJ1-4 TRBV27 CASILPGGAPEKLFF TGTGCCAGCATCCTACCAGGGGGCGCCCCTGAAAAACTGTTTTTT
TRBD1 . TRBJ1-2 TRBV6-5 CASRPGQTFGYTF TGTGCCAGCAGGCCGGGACAGACCTTTGGCTACACCTTC
TRBD2 few TRBJ2-7 TRBV27 CASSFSSGSSYEQYF TGTGCCAGCAGTTTCAGTAGCGGGAGCTCCTACGAGCAGTACTTC
TRBD1 . TRBJ1-2 TRBV5-1 CASSPGTGGEGNYGYTF TGCGCCAGCAGCCCTGGGACAGGGGGCGAAGGTAACTATGGCTACACCTTC
. few TRBJ2-3 TRBV4-1 CASSQGAASPSTDTQYF TGCGCCAGCAGCCAAGGGGCCGCTAGCCCTAGCACAGATACGCAGTATTTT
. few TRBJ2-1 TRBV13 CASSLLSSRPLLNEQFF TGTGCCAGCAGCTTACTTTCTAGTCGCCCCTTGCTCAATGAGCAGTTCTTC
TRBD1 . TRBJ1-2 TRBV7-8 CASSFRDSGGYTF TGTGCCAGCAGCTTTCGGGACAGCGGTGGCTACACCTTC
. . TRBJ1-5 TRBV28 CASSLVGARNQPQHF TGTGCCAGCAGTTTGGTAGGGGCACGCAATCAGCCCCAGCATTTT
TRBD1 . TRBJ1-5 TRBV4-1 CASSQEGQTQPQHF TGCGCCAGCAGCCAAGAGGGACAGACCCAGCCCCAGCATTTT
. . TRBJ2-3 TRBV27 CASSPSAGLTDTQYF TGTGCCAGCAGCCCGTCAGCGGGCCTTACAGATACGCAGTATTTT
. few TRBJ1-1 TRBV6-2/TRBV6-3 CASSYSGVGTEAFF TGTGCCAGCAGTTACTCAGGGGTGGGCACTGAAGCTTTCTTT